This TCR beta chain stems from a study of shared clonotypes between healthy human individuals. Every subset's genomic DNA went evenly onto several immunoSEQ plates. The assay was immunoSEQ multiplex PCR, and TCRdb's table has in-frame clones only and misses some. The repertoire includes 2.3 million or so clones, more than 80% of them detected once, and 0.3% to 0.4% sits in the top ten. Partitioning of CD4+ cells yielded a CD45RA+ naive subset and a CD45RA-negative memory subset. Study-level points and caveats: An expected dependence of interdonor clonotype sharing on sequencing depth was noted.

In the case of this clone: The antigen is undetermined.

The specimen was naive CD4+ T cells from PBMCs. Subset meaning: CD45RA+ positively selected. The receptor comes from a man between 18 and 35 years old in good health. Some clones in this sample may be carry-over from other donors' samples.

CDR3 in DNA: TGTGCCAGTAGAAAAACAGGGGGCTCCAACTATGGCTACACCTTC. This sequence encodes CASRKTGGSNYGYTF. V gene TRBV19 combines with J gene TRBJ1-2; TRBD1 agrees at 9 bases. V was pared by 6 bases and J by 2 bases, with 7 bases of the junction left unmatched. CDR1 is LNHDA, CDR2 SQIVND, per germline (reference sequence). The CDR3 runs 15 residues. Combining the CDR3 with reference TRBV19 and TRBJ1-2 gives the whole variable domain DGGITQSPKYLFRKEGQNVTLSCEQNLNHDAMYWYRQDPGQGLRLIYYSQIVNDFQKGDIAEGYSVSREKKESFPLTVTSAQKNPTAFYLCASRKTGGSNYGYTFGSGTRLTVV.